Listed below are T cell receptor beta chains from one sample, sequenced in a study of T cell responses to AZD1222 COVID-19 vaccine. Here immunoSEQ multiplex PCR was the method, and the copy in TCRdb shows in-frame clones only, minus some. Altogether about 120,000 clones are present, more than 80% being singletons, with the ten largest covering about 5.2%. The sample was peripheral blood, taken on day 0 of AZD1222 vaccination. These receptors originate from an adult in good health. Both conserved end residues are trimmed from each CDR3.

CDR3 protein	V gene	J gene
ASSQRLSNYGYT	TRBV3-1/TRBV3-2	TRBJ1-2
ASSAEAGAGGELF	TRBV2	TRBJ2-2
ASSRPGGLLNTEAF	TRBV19	TRBJ1-1
ASRDLTYEQY	TRBV6-5	TRBJ2-7
ASSFPRPGASTDTQY	TRBV7-2	TRBJ2-3
ASSEARGTGNTEAF	TRBV2	TRBJ1-1
ASNDYGGNTEAF	TRBV2	TRBJ1-1
ASSLGGTGGPDEKLF	TRBV5-4	TRBJ1-4
ASSAPGQGDAEAF	TRBV19	TRBJ1-1
ASSVVPGQGTEQY	TRBV9	TRBJ2-7
AISESDLGLNTEAF	TRBV10-3	TRBJ1-1
ASSHDRVNQGTEAF	TRBV7-9	TRBJ1-1